These T cell receptor beta chains were read from a single sample in a study of T-cell reconstitution after alpha-beta-depleted transplantation in children. TCRdb reprocessed the PCR reads via MiXCR and lists one record per CDR3 protein. The top ten hold about 12% of the sample, which has roughly 200,000 distinct CDR3 sequences, less than 15% seen once. This sample comprised PBMCs from the stem cell graft donor, obtained from the stem cell graft. These receptor sequences come from a human donor who donated a stem cell graft to a child with acute lymphoblastic leukemia. The CDR3 runs from the conserved cysteine through the conserved F or W. A D gene is named only where the DNA matches it firmly. A row's size may be missing; if present it is once, few, many or a size class.

size,V,D,J,DNA,CDR3
NA,TRBV11-3,NA,TRBJ2-2,TGTGCCAGCAGCTTTAGGCCGACTGCCACCGGGGAGCTGTTTTTT,CASSFRPTATGELFF
many,TRBV29-1,NA,TRBJ1-2,TGCAGCGTTGAACGGACCTATGGCTACACCTTC,CSVERTYGYTF
many,TRBV11-2,NA,TRBJ1-5,TGTGCCAGCAGCTTAGGGCCCCTACAGGGTTGGCATCAGCCCCAGCATTTT,CASSLGPLQGWHQPQHF
many,TRBV12-3/TRBV12-4,TRBD1,TRBJ1-1,TGTGCCAGCAGGATACAGGGGGGGGACACTGAAGCTTTCTTT,CASRIQGGDTEAFF
many,TRBV24-1,NA,TRBJ1-1,TGTGCCACCAGTGATCGCAGCGACGGGCAAGCTTTCTTT,CATSDRSDGQAFF
NA,TRBV5-1,NA,TRBJ2-4,TGCGCCAGCAGCTTGGCCGGCAGTCGGGACATTCAGTACTTC,CASSLAGSRDIQYF
many,TRBV7-2,NA,TRBJ2-5,TGTGCCAGCAGCTTAGGGGGGAGAGACGAAGAGACCCAGTACTTC,CASSLGGRDEETQYF
many,TRBV25-1,NA,TRBJ2-5,TGTGCCAGCAGTGTAAATCAGGCCGGAGCCACCCAGTACTTC,CASSVNQAGATQYF
many,TRBV5-1,TRBD2,TRBJ2-5,TGCGCCAGCAGCTTGGGCAAGACTAGCGGGCAAGAGACCCAGTACTTC,CASSLGKTSGQETQYF
NA,TRBV28,TRBD2,TRBJ2-1,TGTGCCAGCAGTTTTCTAGCGGGAGGAGGCGATGAGCAGTTCTTC,CASSFLAGGGDEQFF
many,TRBV5-4,TRBD1,TRBJ1-1,TGTGCCAGCAGCTTTTCAAACAGGGGTGCCACTGAAGCTTTCTTT,CASSFSNRGATEAFF
many,TRBV12-3/TRBV12-4,TRBD2,TRBJ2-7,TGTGCCAGCAGGGGGACTAGCGGGAAGGGGGAGCAGTACTTC,CASRGTSGKGEQYF
NA,TRBV6-5,TRBD2,TRBJ2-3,TGTGCCAGCAGTTACCAGACTAGCGGAGGAAGAAATACGCAGTATTTT,CASSYQTSGGRNTQYF
many,TRBV5-1,NA,TRBJ1-1,TGCGCCAGCAGCCGAGGGGACCCTGGTGCTGAAGCTTTCTTT,CASSRGDPGAEAFF
few,TRBV20-1,TRBD2,TRBJ2-3,TGCAGTGTCCAACCCCCTAGCGGGGCGGGAGATACGCAGTATTTT,CSVQPPSGAGDTQYF
NA,TRBV20-1,NA,TRBJ2-7,TGCAGTGCTGGGATAGCGACCGAGCAGTACTTC,CSAGIATEQYF
many,TRBV5-6,NA,TRBJ2-3,TGTGCCAGCAGCTTGGCAGGGCTCGCAGATACGCAGTATTTT,CASSLAGLADTQYF
many,TRBV15,NA,TRBJ2-5,TGTGCCACCAGCAGAGACTTGTCGGGTCTTGGGACCCAGTACTTC,CATSRDLSGLGTQYF
many,TRBV12-3/TRBV12-4,NA,TRBJ1-1,TGTGCCAGCCTGGACGGGGGTGGCACTGAAGCTTTCTTT,CASLDGGGTEAFF
NA,TRBV29-1,NA,TRBJ2-2,TGCAGCGTTCGGGTTGCCGGGGAGCTGTTTTTT,CSVRVAGELFF
many,TRBV11-3,NA,TRBJ2-3,TGTGCCAGCAGCTTAAAGGGCGGGTCCGGGGATACGCAGTATTTT,CASSLKGGSGDTQYF
many,TRBV12-3/TRBV12-4,NA,TRBJ1-5,TGTGCCAGCACCCCCAACGGGGAGTTGCCTCAGCATTTT,CASTPNGELPQHF
many,TRBV2,NA,TRBJ1-1,TGTGCCAGCAGTCACGGGGGGTTTGGCGACACTGAAGCTTTCTTT,CASSHGGFGDTEAFF
many,TRBV5-1,NA,TRBJ2-1,TGCGCCAGCAGCTTGCCATCCCGGGTCCTACCTTCCGGACAGTTCTTC,CASSLPSRVLPSGQFF
NA,TRBV6-5,TRBD2,TRBJ2-5,TGTGCCAGCAGTTACTACCCAGGGGGGACTAGCGGGAGTGGAGAGACCCAGTACTTC,CASSYYPGGTSGSGETQYF
few,TRBV19,NA,TRBJ1-1,TGTGCCGCAGCTCCTTGGCGGGGAGCGCTCAACACTGAAGCTTTCTTT,CAAAPWRGALNTEAFF
many,TRBV5-1,TRBD1,TRBJ2-1,TGCGCCAGCCAAGGGACAGGGGGCGCTGTTGAGCAGTTCTTC,CASQGTGGAVEQFF
NA,TRBV4-1,NA,TRBJ2-3,TGCGCCAGCAGCCAAGGCATCATAAGGGATACGCAGTATTTT,CASSQGIIRDTQYF
many,TRBV5-1,TRBD2,TRBJ2-1,TGCGCCAGCAGTTTCAATGCCGGGACTAACAATGAGCAGTTCTTC,CASSFNAGTNNEQFF
NA,TRBV13,NA,TRBJ2-1,TGTGCCAGCAGCTTAGGCCTCCCCGATCAGCGGTTCTTC,CASSLGLPDQRFF
NA,TRBV4-2,NA,TRBJ2-4,TGTGCCAGCAGCCATGACGGGTCAAACATTCAGTACTTC,CASSHDGSNIQYF
once,TRBV6-6,TRBD2,TRBJ2-7,TGTGCCAGCAGTTACTCGACTAGCGGGACCTACGAGCAGTACTTC,CASSYSTSGTYEQYF
NA,TRBV5-6,NA,TRBJ2-1,TGTGCCAGCAGCTCCCATGTGGAACCCTACAATGAGCAGTTCTTC,CASSSHVEPYNEQFF
many,TRBV9,NA,TRBJ1-2,TGTGCCAGCAGCGTAGTCGAGACCGGGCCCCTGCCCTATGGCTACACCTTC,CASSVVETGPLPYGYTF
many,TRBV12-3/TRBV12-4,NA,TRBJ2-6,TGTGCCAGCAGACCAGGGGGGTCCGGGGCCAACGTCCTGACTTTC,CASRPGGSGANVLTF
many,TRBV6-5,NA,TRBJ2-1,TGTGCCAGCAGCCATCAGGGGGGCTCCTACAATGAGCAGTTCTTC,CASSHQGGSYNEQFF
many,TRBV29-1,NA,TRBJ2-5,TGCAGCGCCGCGGTCAGGGTACAAGAGACCCAGTACTTC,CSAAVRVQETQYF
few,TRBV7-2,NA,TRBJ2-7,TGTGCCAGCAGCTTAGGACAGTTTGCCTTTACGGCCTACGAGCAGTACTTC,CASSLGQFAFTAYEQYF
many,TRBV10-3,TRBD2,TRBJ2-1,TGTGCCATCAGTGAGCACGAGACTAGCGGGAGCTCCTACAATGAGCAGTTCTTC,CAISEHETSGSSYNEQFF
few,TRBV20-1,NA,TRBJ2-2,TGCAGTGCTAGGACCGGGTCTGAGACCGGGGAGCTGTTTTTT,CSARTGSETGELFF
many,TRBV20-1,TRBD1,TRBJ2-1,TGCAGTGCTGACAGGGGAGAGGATGAGCAGTTCTTC,CSADRGEDEQFF
many,TRBV5-1,TRBD1,TRBJ2-5,TGCGCCAGCAGCTTTTCCACCGGGACAGCTGAAGAGACCCAGTACTTC,CASSFSTGTAEETQYF
NA,TRBV12-3/TRBV12-4,TRBD1,TRBJ2-7,TGTGCCAACAGTCACCCCAGGGGGCGAAAGGTCTACGAGCAGTACTTC,CANSHPRGRKVYEQYF
many,TRBV5-1,TRBD2,TRBJ2-1,TGCGCCAGCAGCCCGGGGAGTTTGGGCGAGCTATCGGGAGGACGAGCGGATGAGCAGTTCTTC,CASSPGSLGELSGGRADEQFF
many,TRBV7-8,NA,TRBJ2-3,TGTGCCAGCAGCTTAGCGCTCTACGGACCCACAGATACGCAGTATTTT,CASSLALYGPTDTQYF
many,TRBV11-2,NA,TRBJ1-1,TGTGCCAGCAGCTTGTGGACGGCGAACACTGAAGCTTTCTTT,CASSLWTANTEAFF
once,TRBV4-2,TRBD2,TRBJ2-4,TGTGCCAGCAGCCAACCTACTAGCGGGAGGACAGGGATCAAAAACATTCAGTACTTC,CASSQPTSGRTGIKNIQYF
many,TRBV24-1,TRBD2,TRBJ2-5,TGTGCCACCAGTCGAAGCGGGAGGGCCATGGAGACCCAGTACTTC,CATSRSGRAMETQYF
many,TRBV5-1,NA,TRBJ1-4,TGCGCCAGCAGCTTGGTGGGCAGGGACGAAAAACTGTTTTTT,CASSLVGRDEKLFF
many,TRBV5-1,NA,TRBJ2-1,TGCGCCAGCAGCGTAGAGGGAAGGACCTACAATGAGCAGTTCTTC,CASSVEGRTYNEQFF
few,TRBV5-8,NA,TRBJ2-1,TGTGCCAGCAGCCAGGACGGCTACAATGAGCAGTTCTTC,CASSQDGYNEQFF
many,TRBV19,NA,TRBJ2-1,TGTGCCAGTAGTATAGCAGGCGGGAACAATGAGCAGTTCTTC,CASSIAGGNNEQFF
NA,TRBV7-9,NA,TRBJ2-7,TGTGCCAGCAGCTCAATCTACGAGCAGTACTTC,CASSSIYEQYF